Each of the 2 T cell receptor beta chains below was sequenced from the same sample in a study of cytomegalovirus exposure and HLA in healthy donors. TCRdb's table, derived via immunoSEQ multiplex PCR, lists solely in-frame clones and lacks some. The sample lists 150,000 to 200,000 clones, roughly 82% seen once, with roughly 1.5% in the top ten. The sample consisted of PBMCs. The receptor source for this set is a woman aged 18-29 years in good health and CMV-seronegative.

This clone showed up just a few times. This rearrangement joins TRBV18 to TRBJ2-7; a possible D gene is TRBD1 (6 bases). Trimming removed 0 bases at V and 0 bases at J, with 9 bases between. Germline V gene data show CDR1 as KGHSH and CDR2 as LQKENI. This CDR3 region has 15 residues. CDR3 sequence reads: CASSPPTGSSYEQYF. CDR3 coding DNA: TGTGCCAGCTCACCACCAACAGGGAGCTCCTACGAGCAGTACTTC.

The chain employs TRBV11-2 and TRBJ2-7; 8 bases match TRBD2. The CDR3 has 15 amino acids. The junction had 9 bases not matched to a gene; V was cut back by 5 bases and J by 3 bases. Germline CDR1 and CDR2: SGHAT and FQNNGV. DNA for the CDR3: TGTGCCAGCAGCCCCCTTACGGGAGGGCTCTACGAGCAGTACTTC. It is translated as CASSPLTGGLYEQYF.